The rows below give T cell receptor beta chains drawn from one sample of a study of CD8+CD57+ T cells in acquired aplastic anemia. Using its own MiXCR run on the reads, TCRdb lists one record per CDR3 protein. The sample contains some 210,000 distinct CDR3 sequences, 61% of which appear only once. Sequencing was performed on sorted CD4+, CD8+, or CD8+CD57+ T cells (not recorded which) from PBMCs. The receptor source for this set is a human donor in good health. CDR3s include the opening cysteine and the closing phenylalanine or tryptophan.

len,j_gene,v_gene,CDR3aa
13,TRBJ1-5,TRBV9,CASSAQEGQPQHF
13,TRBJ2-1,TRBV29-1,CSVVRAGYNEQFF
14,TRBJ2-7,TRBV4-2,CASSQGEGLYEQYF
15,TRBJ1-2,TRBV5-4,CASSLAHAGGGGYTF
15,TRBJ1-4,TRBV19,CASSASRDRVEKLFF
18,TRBJ2-1,TRBV15,CATSRNGGLAGVQNEQFF
13,TRBJ1-6,TRBV5-1,CASSFQGSSPLHF
13,TRBJ1-1,TRBV2,CASTRGPLTEAFF
21,TRBJ1-5,TRBV6-6,CASSYSIVSNLMDNSNQPQHF
13,TRBJ2-3,TRBV19,CASRTVATDTQYF
16,TRBJ2-1,TRBV25-1,CASSDTGGSSYNEQFF
15,TRBJ2-3,TRBV12-3/TRBV12-4,CASSSSGASTDTQYF
16,TRBJ1-1,TRBV7-8,CASSPEGGAANTEAFF
17,TRBJ2-7,TRBV19,CASSMVRGTGGLDEQYF
15,TRBJ2-7,TRBV20-1,CSAREGGTGTYEQYF
12,TRBJ2-7,TRBV20-1,CSATGQGYEQYF
10,TRBJ1-2,TRBV24-1,CATSDSGGVF
11,TRBJ1-2,TRBV29-1,CSVLTHYGYTF
15,TRBJ1-5,TRBV7-2,CASSLTGWVFQPQHF
13,TRBJ2-2,TRBV6-4,CASAGESTGELFF
14,TRBJ1-6,TRBV7-4,CASINRDRTSPLHF
16,TRBJ2-7,TRBV7-6,CASSLAGQGQSYEQYF
13,TRBJ2-1,TRBV20-1,CSAVLAGVGEQFF
14,TRBJ2-7,TRBV5-6,CASSLGGSSYEQYF
14,TRBJ2-2,TRBV7-3,CASSLIGGTGELFF
13,TRBJ1-1,TRBV7-9,CASSFRTGGEAFF
13,TRBJ1-6,TRBV2,CASSARGRSPLHF
17,TRBJ2-2,TRBV15,CATSRDRGGSNTGELFF
19,TRBJ2-5,TRBV6-6,CAAVTRLERGPQFEETQYF
14,TRBJ2-1,TRBV7-3,CASSSSGGLNEQFF
14,TRBJ2-7,TRBV20-1,CSARGIAGTFEQYF
15,TRBJ1-2,TRBV7-8,CASSLNVDRNYGYTF
13,TRBJ2-7,TRBV5-4,CASSLVGTYEQYF
13,TRBJ2-3,TRBV24-1,CATSEAGADTQYF
13,TRBJ2-7,TRBV7-6,CASSSGGSYEQYF
16,TRBJ2-6,TRBV20-1,CSAGGGGRSGANVLTF
15,TRBJ2-5,TRBV19,CASSKGQVNGETQYF
14,TRBJ1-4,TRBV2,CASSESRTGDGLFF
11,TRBJ1-1,TRBV20-1,CSATENTEAFF
15,TRBJ2-3,TRBV10-3,CAISESVSGQGTQYF
15,TRBJ2-5,TRBV10-2,CASRSLSGSKETQYF
13,TRBJ2-7,TRBV2,CASNPPTGYEQYF
16,TRBJ2-6,TRBV9,CASSVAGNAGANVLTF
15,TRBJ2-1,TRBV9,CASSASRDGHNEQFF
13,TRBJ2-5,TRBV6-5,CASSWGDQETQYF
15,TRBJ2-7,TRBV12-3/TRBV12-4,CASSPIRDSDYEQYF
13,TRBJ2-7,TRBV5-6,CASSSGNFYEQYF
13,TRBJ2-2,TRBV9,CASSVTGTGELFF